This entry lists 18 T cell receptor beta chains sequenced from one sample in a study of cytomegalovirus exposure and HLA in healthy donors. The table came from immunoSEQ multiplex PCR; TCRdb's copy has only in-frame clones and leaves some out. The repertoire holds around 150,000 clones, with 86% as singletons. Sequencing input: PBMCs. These receptors all stem from a woman in her 30s in good health and CMV-seronegative.

The chain links TRBV29-1 to TRBJ2-5; perhaps TRBD2 as D (6 bases). Per the germline V gene, CDR1 is SQVTM and CDR2 is ANQGSEA. The CDR3 has 12 residues. Trimming left V 4 bases short and J 3 bases short, with 9 bases between. The CDR3 nucleotides are TGCAGCGTTGTTGGCGGGGAAGAGACCCAGTACTTC. It specifies CSVVGGEETQYF.

V and J are TRBV5-1 and TRBJ2-2, with D unclear. V shed 2 bases and J shed 0 bases, with 14 bases lying between them. The CDR3 extends over 17 amino acids. From germline, CDR1 is SGHRS and CDR2 YFSETQ. CDR3 DNA: TGCGCCAGCAGCTTCTCCAGGCGCTCCTCGAACACCGGGGAGCTGTTTTTT. As protein: CASSFSRRSSNTGELFF.

In the case of this clone: Other DNA variants within this sample encode the same CDR3. V and J are TRBV25-1 and TRBJ1-1, with D perhaps matching TRBD1 (6 bases). Germline V gene lookup returns CDR1 MGHDK and CDR2 SYGVNS. The CDR3 contains 14 residues. V was pared by 8 bases and J by 0 bases, with 13 bases between. The CDR3 loop reads CASVQGLMNTEAFF. The CDR3 coding sequence is TGTGCCAGCGTACAGGGATTAATGAACACTGAAGCTTTCTTT.

The rearrangement uses TRBV4-1 and TRBJ2-7; weak D call: TRBD1 (7 bases). Between the trimmed V and J ends, which lost 4 bases and 7 bases, there was a span of 14 bases. In germline, CDR1 is MGHRA, CDR2 YSYEKL. The CDR3 loop spans 13 amino acids. In DNA, the CDR3 is TGCGCCAGCAGCCGTGGACAGGCGGGGGAGCAGTACTTC. Encoded protein: CASSRGQAGEQYF.

The CDR3 DNA is TGTGCCACCACCAGGGGACTAAGTACCGGGGAGCTGTTTTTT. As protein: CATTRGLSTGELFF. The chain has TRBV15 and TRBJ2-2; D may be TRBD2 (7 bases). The CDR3 sequence is 14 residues long. The V gene lost 7 bases and the J gene lost 5 bases, with 14 bases spanning the gap. Germline V lookup: CDR1 LNHNV, CDR2 YYDKDF (reference sequence).

This chain connects TRBV5-1 to TRBJ2-2; 8 bases line up with TRBD1. There are 16 residues in the CDR3. Germline trimming cut 1 base from V and 6 bases from J; bases unmatched to any gene: 8. CDR1 is SGHRS, CDR2 YFSETQ, per germline. CDR3: CASSLLGTGGSGELFF. CDR3 nucleotide sequence: TGCGCCAGCAGCTTGTTGGGGACAGGAGGGTCCGGGGAGCTGTTTTTT.

V gene TRBV4-3 combines with J gene TRBJ2-4; no firm D call. CDR1 is LGHNA, CDR2 YSLEER, per germline. The CDR3 loop spans 16 amino acids. Trimming shortened V by 0 bases and J by 7 bases, and 16 bases separated the two germline ends. The CDR3 region is CASSQDQYAGSNIQYF. The CDR3 DNA follows: TGCGCCAGCAGCCAAGATCAGTACGCCGGATCTAACATTCAGTACTTC.

The rearrangement links TRBV29-1 to TRBJ2-7, with TRBD2 identical over 7 bases. This CDR3 is built from 13 residues. J lost 7 bases, V lost 3 bases, and 9 bases had no gene match. Germline V gene lookup returns CDR1 SQVTM and CDR2 ANQGSEA. In nucleotides, the CDR3 is TGCAGCGTTGAGGTTCAGTTCGGGAGGGAGCAGTACTTC. Encoded protein: CSVEVQFGREQYF.

This clone was seen only once. The rearrangement links TRBV5-4 to TRBJ2-1; 7 bases match TRBD2. Germline V lookup: CDR1 SGHNT, CDR2 YYREEE (reference sequence). This CDR3 comprises 17 residues. With V trimmed by 0 bases and J by 5 bases, 11 bases remained unmatched. The CDR3 loop reads CASSLELADLSHNEQFF. CDR3 nucleotides: TGTGCCAGCAGCTTGGAGCTAGCGGACTTATCCCACAATGAGCAGTTCTTC.

The V gene is TRBV30, the J gene TRBJ1-1; no firm D call. CDR1 and CDR2 from the germline V gene are GTSNPN and SVGIG (reference sequence). V was pared by 2 bases and J by 3 bases, with 10 bases between. The CDR3 length is 13 residues. The CDR3 DNA reads TGTGCCTGGAGTTCCGAAGAGGACACTGAAGCTTTCTTT. The encoded protein is CAWSSEEDTEAFF.

This clone has only one observation. The rearrangement links TRBV6-5 to TRBJ1-1, with D perhaps matching TRBD1 (5 bases). V lost 5 bases and J lost 9, with 19 bases in between. From germline, CDR1 is MNHEY and CDR2 SVGAGI. The CDR3 contains 14 residues. The CDR3 region has the DNA TGTGCCAGCAGTGACACAGGTCGTGATGGGAAAGCTTTCTTT. The encoded protein is CASSDTGRDGKAFF.

The chain uses TRBV10-3 and TRBJ1-2, with TRBD1 matching 10 bases. This CDR3 comprises 14 residues. Germline V gene lookup returns CDR1 ENHRY and CDR2 SYGVKD. V trimming: 6 bases; J trimming: 8 bases; junction bases outside the gene matches: 9. For the CDR3, the DNA is TGTGCCATCAGACGAACCGACAGGGGGCGCGGCTACACCTTC. Its translation is CAIRRTDRGRGYTF.

The rearrangement joins TRBV6-6 to TRBJ2-3; 10 positions agree with TRBD2. Germline V CDR1 and CDR2: MNHNY, SVGAGI (reference sequence). This CDR3 contains 15 residues. With V trimmed by 5 bases and J by 5 bases, 7 bases remained unmatched. The CDR3 here is CASSPLAGVLDTQYF. The CDR3 DNA follows: TGTGCCAGCAGTCCGCTAGCGGGAGTTTTAGATACGCAGTATTTT.

J is TRBJ1-2 and V is TRBV19; 8 bases align to TRBD1. Germline CDR1 is LNHDA and CDR2 is SQIVND (reference sequence). Germline trimming cut 3 bases from V and 8 bases from J; bases unmatched to any gene: 5. The CDR3 length is 13 residues. CDR3 DNA sequence: TGTGCCAGTAGTATGCGACAGGGGCTCGGCTACACCTTC. Encoded protein: CASSMRQGLGYTF. Filled out from reference TRBV19 and TRBJ1-2, the complete variable domain reads DGGITQSPKYLFRKEGQNVTLSCEQNLNHDAMYWYRQDPGQGLRLIYYSQIVNDFQKGDIAEGYSVSREKKESFPLTVTSAQKNPTAFYLCASSMRQGLGYTFGSGTRLTVV.

Remarks on this clone: Distinct nucleotide sequences in the sample also encode this CDR3. The rearrangement links TRBV27 to TRBJ1-2; TRBD1 might be the D (5 bases). The CDR3 sequence is 13 residues long. Germline V gene data show CDR1 as MNHEY and CDR2 as SMNVEV (reference sequence). Trimming took 3 bases from V and 2 from J, leaving 7 bases between them. CDR3 loop: CASSFSGNYGYTF. Written as DNA, the CDR3 is TGTGCCAGCAGTTTCTCAGGGAACTATGGCTACACCTTC.

CDR3 coding DNA: TGTGCCAGTAATATCGGGGAAGGGAACACTGAAGCTTTCTTT. This gives the protein CASNIGEGNTEAFF. The gene calls are TRBV19 and TRBJ1-1; D remains ambiguous. This CDR3 is built from 14 residues. The V end lost 7 bases, the J end lost 1 base, and 13 bases lay between the germline ends. CDR1 and CDR2 from the germline V gene are LNHDA and SQIVND (reference sequence).

This chain links TRBV2 with TRBJ2-5; TRBD2 aligns across 10 bases. This CDR3 is built from 15 residues. The germline CDR1 and CDR2 sequences are SNHLY and FYNNEI. J lost 1 base, V lost 4 bases, and 3 bases had no gene match. The CDR3 DNA sequence: TGTGCCAGCAGTGCAAGGACTAGCGGCCAAGAGACCCAGTACTTC. This codes for CASSARTSGQETQYF.

V gene TRBV10-3 combines with J gene TRBJ2-4; TRBD2 agrees at 8 bases. J gave up 3 bases and V 6 bases, and 13 bases lay outside the gene matches. This CDR3 region has 17 residues. The V gene's germline CDR1 is ENHRY and CDR2 SYGVKD. The CDR3 region has the DNA TGTGCCATCAGCGGTGGGGGCGGGGGGACCCTCAAAAACATTCAGTACTTC. Amino acids: CAISGGGGGTLKNIQYF.